Below, 2 T cell receptor beta chains from the same sample are listed, as sequenced in a study of monozygotic twins with inflammatory bowel disease. After re-calling the 5' RACE reads, TCRdb lists one entry per CDR3 protein, DNA absent. The sample data list 150,000 or so distinct CDR3 sequences. Material: blood. All receptors come from a human donor with ulcerative colitis or Crohn's disease, or a healthy co-twin of an affected twin (not recorded which).

The CDR3 reads CASSPRATLSYEQYF. The gene calls are TRBV7-8 and TRBJ2-7; as DNA is missing, the TRBD2 call by TCRdb cannot be tested. The CDR3 has 15 amino acids. The germline gives CDR1 SGHVS, CDR2 FQNEAQ.

The chain carries TRBV7-3 and TRBJ1-2. The CDR3 sequence is 15 residues long. Per germline, CDR1 SGHTA and CDR2 FQGTGA. The CDR3 loop reads CASSLTVGDHYGYTF.